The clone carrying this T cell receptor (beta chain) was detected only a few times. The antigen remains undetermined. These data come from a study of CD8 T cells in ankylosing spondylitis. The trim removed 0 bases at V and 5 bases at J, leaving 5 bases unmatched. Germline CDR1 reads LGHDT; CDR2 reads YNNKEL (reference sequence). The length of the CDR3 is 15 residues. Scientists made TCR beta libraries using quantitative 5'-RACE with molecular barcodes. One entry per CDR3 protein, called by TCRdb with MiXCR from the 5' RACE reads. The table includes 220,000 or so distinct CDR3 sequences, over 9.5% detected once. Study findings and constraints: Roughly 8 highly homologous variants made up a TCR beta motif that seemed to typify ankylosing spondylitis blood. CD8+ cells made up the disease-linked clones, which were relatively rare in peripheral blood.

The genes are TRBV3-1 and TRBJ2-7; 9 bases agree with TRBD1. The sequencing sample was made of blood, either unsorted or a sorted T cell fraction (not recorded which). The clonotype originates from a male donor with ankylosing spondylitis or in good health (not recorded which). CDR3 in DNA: TGTGCCAGCAGCCAAGACCGGGACAGGGCTCACGAGCAGTACTTC. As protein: CASSQDRDRAHEQYF.